These 9 T cell receptor beta chains were all obtained from the same sample, sequenced in a study of OX40 agonist ivuxolimab in advanced cancers. Method: immunoSEQ multiplex PCR; TCRdb's copy keeps in-frame clones and lacks some. This sample yields approximately 7,000 clones, of which around 75% are seen a single time; around 70% belongs to the top ten. The material sequenced was CD4+ or CD8+ T cells sorted from blood, taken in a trial of the OX40 agonist ivuxolimab. The source of these receptors is an adult with an advanced solid tumor such as melanoma, head and neck, liver or kidney cancer.

The chain has TRBV4-1 and TRBJ1-2; D unresolved. CDR3 length: 15 amino acids. The germline V and J ends were trimmed by 1 base and 1 base, with 10 bases remaining between them. The germline gives CDR1 MGHRA, CDR2 YSYEKL. CDR3 residues: CASSQGERVNYGYTF. CDR3 in DNA: TGCGCCAGCAGCCAAGGAGAGCGGGTTAACTATGGCTACACCTTC.

At least ten counts were recorded for this clone. The chain has TRBV10-2 and TRBJ2-1, with D perhaps matching TRBD2 (6 bases). The CDR3 runs to 15 residues. Per germline, CDR1 WSHSY and CDR2 SAAADI. V gave up 2 bases and J gave up 6 bases, with 14 bases separating them. The CDR3 bases are TGCGCCAGCAGTGAGGGGGAGGAGGGACCCAATGAGCAGTTCTTC. This translates into CASSEGEEGPNEQFF.

Comment on this clone: The sample carries other DNA sequences with the same CDR3. The chain is built from TRBV30 and TRBJ2-3; D call uncertain. The V gene lost 0 bases and the J gene lost 1 base, with 2 bases spanning the gap. Germline CDR1 and CDR2: GTSNPN and SVGIG (reference sequence). The CDR3 loop spans 12 amino acids. For the CDR3, the DNA is TGTGCCTGGAGTGTTGGCACAGATACGCAGTATTTT. This sequence encodes CAWSVGTDTQYF.

J is TRBJ2-7 and V is TRBV6-1; TRBD1 is a possible D gene (6 bases). Germline loops: CDR1 MNHNS, CDR2 SASEGT. The CDR3 is made up of 13 amino acids. Trimming took off 5 bases at V and 5 bases at J, with 13 bases between the two ends. This chain's CDR3 is CASSTRGADEQYF. The CDR3 nucleotides read TGTGCCAGCAGTACCAGGGGAGCAGACGAGCAGTACTTC.

This clone showed up just once. The genes are TRBV10-1 and TRBJ1-2; TRBD1 aligns across 8 bases. The V gene's germline CDR1 is WNHNN and CDR2 SYGVQD (reference sequence). This CDR3 comprises 13 residues. With V trimmed by 11 bases and J by 5 bases, 10 bases remained unmatched. CDR3 nucleotide sequence: TGCGCCGCGGGGGCAGGGGGCGTTTATGGCTACACCTTC. This translates into CAAGAGGVYGYTF.

The chain carries TRBV19 and TRBJ2-7; 7 nucleotides agree with TRBD1. CDR1 and CDR2 from the germline V gene are LNHDA and SQIVND (reference sequence). J gave up 0 bases and V 5 bases, and 7 bases lay outside the gene matches. The CDR3 covers 15 residues. In nucleotides, the CDR3 is TGTGCCAGTAGTCTAGGGACAGTGGGCTCCTACGAGCAGTACTTC. Translated: CASSLGTVGSYEQYF.

The chain employs TRBV2 and TRBJ2-7; D is unclear. Trimming left V 1 base short and J 4 bases short, with 11 bases between. CDR3 length: 14 amino acids. The germline V gene has CDR1 SNHLY and CDR2 FYNNEI. The CDR3 DNA reads as TGTGCCAGCAGTGAAGTCCGGGCCGGTTACGAGCAGTACTTC. This gives the protein CASSEVRAGYEQYF.

The chain is built from TRBV5-1 and TRBJ1-1, with D possibly being TRBD1 (5 bases). The ends were cut back, 2 bases at V and 0 bases at J, with 8 bases in the middle. This CDR3 region has 14 residues. Germline V gene lookup returns CDR1 SGHRS and CDR2 YFSETQ. CDR3 region: CASSFPGVNTEAFF. CDR3 coding DNA: TGCGCCAGCAGCTTTCCGGGGGTGAACACTGAAGCTTTCTTT.

About this clone: A junction boundary mismatches the germline segment, possibly from a read error. The V call is TRBV7-7, the J call TRBJ2-7, with D possibly being TRBD1 or TRBD2 (5 bases each). Germline CDR1 is SSHAT and CDR2 is FNYEAQ (reference sequence). This CDR3 spans 13 amino acids. The CDR3 region is CASSPGHAAEQYF. CDR3 coding DNA: TGTGCTAGCAGCCCGGGGCACGCCGCCGAGCAGTACTTC.